The rows below give T cell receptor beta chains drawn from one sample of a study of blood T cells in healthy people across ages. TCRdb ran MiXCR on the 5' RACE reads and lists one entry per CDR3 protein. The sample carries more than 650,000 distinct CDR3 sequences, more than 25% recorded once. This sample also belongs to another study, concerning T cells of mothers and their children.

Specimen: blood. The origin of the receptors is a boy younger than 18 in good health. Each CDR3 is given with its conserved first and last residue. Each record gives: J gene, D gene, V gene, CDR3 length, CDR3 protein. D genes are given only for firm matches.

>TRBJ2-5|-|TRBV6-5|13
CASRVRGGETQYF
>TRBJ2-1|TRBD2|TRBV7-2|17
CASSLARTSGVYNEQFF
>TRBJ2-7|-|TRBV4-1|16
CASSQGGTAFSYEQYF
>TRBJ2-3|TRBD2|TRBV12-3/TRBV12-4|15
CASSPRTSGAMKQYF
>TRBJ1-2|TRBD1|TRBV29-1|14
CSVEDRAQGVGYTF
>TRBJ2-3|-|TRBV20-1|16
CSARDSWDLSTDTQYF
>TRBJ2-7|-|TRBV2|15
CASSEVPGNRYEQYF
>TRBJ2-5|-|TRBV7-6|17
CASSLGRTTEWQETQYF
>TRBJ1-4|-|TRBV6-5|17
CASSYGASGVYNEKLFF
>TRBJ2-7|-|TRBV10-3|13
CAISGRGPYEQYF
>TRBJ2-3|TRBD1|TRBV10-3|12
CAIRRTGFAQYF
>TRBJ2-7|-|TRBV5-1|13
CASSSDTNYEQYF
>TRBJ2-3|TRBD2|TRBV29-1|16
CSVPAGALPSTDTQYF
>TRBJ1-3|-|TRBV7-9|15
CASSSLSASGNTIYF
>TRBJ1-5|TRBD1|TRBV6-2/TRBV6-3|13
CASSGQAGQPQHF
>TRBJ1-1|-|TRBV29-1|11
CSATGYTEAFF
>TRBJ2-2|-|TRBV9|16
CASSVGGGTNTGELFF
>TRBJ2-5|-|TRBV5-1|12
CASHRNQETQYF
>TRBJ2-5|-|TRBV7-9|15
CASSSPGGVGETQYF
>TRBJ2-5|TRBD2|TRBV6-1|16
CASSELAGAEQETQYF
>TRBJ1-1|-|TRBV7-9|13
CASSPGGAFEAFF
>TRBJ2-2|-|TRBV5-1|18
CASSFSWAGQWNTGELFF
>TRBJ2-5|-|TRBV29-1|12
CSVADSQETQYF
>TRBJ2-7|-|TRBV20-1|14
CSARDQDRRYEQYF
>TRBJ2-5|-|TRBV24-1|13
CATSDLQGETQYF
>TRBJ2-3|TRBD2|TRBV9|16
CASSVKPGLAVDTQYF
>TRBJ1-1|-|TRBV5-4|14
CASNAGGGNPEAFF
>TRBJ2-1|TRBD1|TRBV11-2|17
CASSRLLRDRDYNEQFF
>TRBJ1-3|-|TRBV28|14
CASSAPGWGNTIYF
>TRBJ2-1|TRBD1|TRBV9|14
CASSSGTGLSEQFF
>-|-|TRBV12-3/TRBV12-4|14
CASSSFAEGDEQFF
>TRBJ1-1|-|TRBV4-1|15
CASSQDFLRLVEAFF
>TRBJ1-4|-|TRBV6-5|15
CASSYGGGVNEKLFF
>TRBJ2-5|-|TRBV19|15
CASSMGQVEKETQYF
>TRBJ2-3|TRBD1|TRBV5-1|13
CASSLGQGATQYF
>TRBJ2-5|-|TRBV28|15
CASINNGLRQETQYF
>TRBJ2-3|-|TRBV28|15
CASRFGDLGTDTQYF
>TRBJ2-7|-|TRBV6-5|15
CASIDYRERSYEQYF
>TRBJ1-4|-|TRBV2|13
CASSSGTREKLFF
>TRBJ2-1|-|TRBV12-3/TRBV12-4|13
CASSDVSLSEQFF
>TRBJ2-5|TRBD2|TRBV12-3/TRBV12-4|15
CASSTVGSGGAGQYF